Listed below are T cell receptor beta chains from one sample, sequenced in a study of blood T cell repertoires in COVID-19. TCRdb's table, derived via immunoSEQ multiplex PCR, lists solely in-frame clones and lacks some. The profile covers roughly 160,000 clones, with roughly 87% appearing a single time and approximately 6.5% taken by the ten largest. Sequenced sample: PBMCs or T cells enriched from blood (not recorded which). These receptors were obtained from a woman aged 45-59 years who had recovered from COVID-19. The conserved cysteine and the conserved F or W are not part of the CDR3 here.

V gene,CDR3 protein
TRBV9,ASSASRDEAF
TRBV5-1,ASSLRGQDWEAF
TRBV16,ASSEGDRGVYGYT
TRBV3-1/TRBV3-2,ASSQEGGYYEQY
TRBV7-8,ASSLVLAGGSRQETQY
TRBV2,ASSVYRDTDTQY
TRBV24-1,ATSDPGRGYGYT
TRBV11-3,ASRGTVASGNTIY
TRBV28,ASSLTGKGNQPQH
TRBV4-1,ATGRTSGIQETQY
TRBV4-2,ASSQDTETRGGNEQF
TRBV2,ASREDSPNSPLH
TRBV3-1/TRBV3-2,ASSPGQGNYEQY
TRBV6-5,ASSSPGQIEAF
TRBV11-1,ASSLQGTLLAF